What follows are 24 T cell receptor beta chains derived from one specimen sequenced in a study of blood T cell repertoires in COVID-19. The data were produced by immunoSEQ multiplex PCR, yet TCRdb's version contains in-frame clones alone and is incomplete. Altogether about 87,000 clones are present, 65% to 90% being singletons, with the ten largest covering about 17%. Material for sequencing was peripheral blood. The receptors come from a woman of 80 years or more with active or convalescent COVID-19.

V gene TRBV19 combines with J gene TRBJ2-7; 7 positions agree with TRBD2. The CDR3 is made up of 15 amino acids. Per the germline V gene, CDR1 is LNHDA and CDR2 is SQIVND (reference sequence). V trimming: 0 bases; J trimming: 3 bases; junction bases outside the gene matches: 5. CDR3 protein: CASSIDGGGYYEQYF. DNA for the CDR3: TGTGCCAGTAGTATAGATGGGGGGGGATACTACGAGCAGTACTTC.

This sequence joins TRBV14 and TRBJ2-5; no clear D gene. Trimming took off 5 bases at V and 1 base at J, with 8 bases between the two ends. The CDR3 consists of 13 residues. CDR1 and CDR2 from the germline V gene are SGHDN and FVKESK. For the CDR3, the DNA is TGTGCCAGCAGCGGCAGACTCCAAGAGACCCAGTACTTC. This translates into CASSGRLQETQYF. Full variable domain (missing parts from reference TRBV14 and TRBJ2-5): EAGVTQFPSHSVIEKGQTVTLRCDPISGHDNLYWYRRVMGKEIKFLLHFVKESKQDESGMPNNRFLAERTGGTYSTLKVQPAELEDSGVYFCASSGRLQETQYFGPGTRLLVL.

The chain recombines TRBV28 with TRBJ1-4; tentative D call: TRBD1 (5 bases). This CDR3 has 18 amino acids. Per the germline V gene, CDR1 is MDHEN and CDR2 is SYDVKM. Trimming pared 6 bases from V and 0 bases from J, leaving 20 bases between. In nucleotides, the CDR3 is TGTGCCAGCAGGCCCCTATCAGGGAAATCATCAACTAATGAAAAACTGTTTTTT. This codes for CASRPLSGKSSTNEKLFF.

The chain is built from TRBV7-2 and TRBJ1-3; D is uncertain. The CDR3 sequence is 13 residues long. Trimming left V 3 bases short and J 4 bases short, with 7 bases between. Germline V gene lookup returns CDR1 SGHTA and CDR2 FQGNSA. The CDR3 coding sequence is TGTGCCAGCAGCTTCCTGAGCGGAAACACCATATATTTT. The encoded protein is CASSFLSGNTIYF.

The rearrangement uses TRBV5-8 and TRBJ1-2; 11 bases fit TRBD1. The V gene end was trimmed by 3 bases and the J gene end by 4 bases; junction bases not matched to a gene: 5. The germline CDR1 and CDR2 sequences are SGHTS and YDEGEE. There are 15 residues in the CDR3. CDR3 region: CASSYWTGGGYGYTF. In nucleotides, the CDR3 is TGTGCCAGCAGCTATTGGACAGGGGGCGGCTATGGCTACACCTTC.

The chain employs TRBV12-3 or TRBV12-4 and TRBJ2-7; D call uncertain. Trimming pared 5 bases from V and 6 bases from J, leaving 11 bases between. This CDR3 is 12 amino acids long. The DNA of the CDR3 is TGTGCCAGCAGTCTGAGGCTTGGCGAGCAGTACTTC. Translating it yields CASSLRLGEQYF.

The J gene is TRBJ2-7, the V gene TRBV27, with 8 bases matching TRBD2. Trimming cost V 6 bases and J 4 bases; bases outside gene matches: 14. This CDR3 is built from 16 residues. The germline V gene has CDR1 MNHEY and CDR2 SMNVEV (reference sequence). The CDR3 loop is CASRGTPGLGTYEQYF. The CDR3, as DNA: TGTGCCAGCAGAGGCACTCCGGGACTAGGGACTTACGAGCAGTACTTC.

CDR3 region: CATSRDRNTGELFF. CDR3 bases: TGTGCCACCAGCAGAGACAGGAACACCGGGGAGCTGTTTTTT. The gene calls are TRBV15 and TRBJ2-2; D is unresolved. The CDR3 contains 14 residues. V was cut by 0 bases and J by 1 base, with 3 bases left in between. From germline, CDR1 is LNHNV and CDR2 YYDKDF (reference sequence).

This clone was detected once. This chain links TRBV12-3 or TRBV12-4 with TRBJ2-5; D might be TRBD1 (6 bases). The CDR3 consists of 13 residues. The V gene lost 4 bases and the J gene lost 5 bases, with 11 bases spanning the gap. This CDR3 is CASSYRAGETQYF. As DNA, the CDR3 is TGTGCCAGCAGTTACAGGGCCGGGGAGACCCAGTACTTC.

The rearrangement links TRBV6-1 to TRBJ1-3; perhaps TRBD1 as D (5 bases). CDR1 MNHNS and CDR2 SASEGT come from the germline V gene. This CDR3 spans 15 amino acids. The V and J ends lost 2 bases and 2 bases respectively, with 10 bases between them. The CDR3 spells CASSESLGAGNTIYF. CDR3 nucleotides: TGTGCCAGCAGTGAAAGTCTAGGGGCTGGAAACACCATATATTTT.

The chain couples TRBV7-2 to TRBJ2-7; the match to TRBD2 covers 12 bases. There are 14 residues in the CDR3. Germline V gene data show CDR1 as SGHTA and CDR2 as FQGNSA. V lost 9 bases, J lost 6 bases, and 9 bases stayed unmatched. In DNA form, the CDR3 reads TGTGCCAGTTCCCGACTAGCGGGAGCTGGCGAGCAGTACTTC. Its translation is CASSRLAGAGEQYF.

For the CDR3, the DNA is TGCAGCGCCAGACAGGTAAACACTGAAGCTTTCTTT. As protein: CSARQVNTEAFF. The V and J genes are TRBV29-1 and TRBJ1-1, with D possibly TRBD1 on 6 matching bases. Deletions cut 7 bases from V and 2 bases from J, with 11 bases between. Germline values: CDR1 SQVTM, CDR2 ANQGSEA. CDR3 size: 12 residues.

The V call is TRBV4-1, the J call TRBJ1-6; TRBD1 is a possible D gene (6 bases). CDR1 and CDR2 from the germline V gene are MGHRA and YSYEKL. This CDR3 has 15 residues. The V and J ends lost 5 bases and 7 bases respectively, with 15 bases between them. The DNA of the CDR3 is TGCGCCAGCAGCTCAACCCCAGGGGTGAATTCACCCCTCCACTTT. It yields the protein CASSSTPGVNSPLHF.

A note on this clone: The junction differs from germline at one of its ends, possibly a read error. The V call is TRBV6-5, the J call TRBJ1-2; 9 nucleotides line up with TRBD1. Germline values: CDR1 MNHEY, CDR2 SVGAGI. This CDR3 spans 13 amino acids. Here the CDR3 DNA reads TGTGCCAGCAGGCTCAGGACAGGGGCGGTGACTGGCTTC. Its translation is CASRLRTGAVTGF.

This chain links TRBV6-5 with TRBJ1-3; D remains ambiguous. The CDR3 totals 13 residues. The V gene lost 6 bases and the J gene lost 3 bases, with 9 bases spanning the gap. Looked up from germline, CDR1 is MNHEY and CDR2 is SVGAGI. CDR3 sequence reads: CASSNSFGNTIYF. The CDR3 nucleotides read TGTGCCAGCAGCAACAGCTTTGGAAACACCATATATTTT.

A few counts support this clone. The chain recombines TRBV6-5 with TRBJ2-7; D may be TRBD1 (6 bases). Trimming removed 5 bases from V and 3 bases from J, with 8 bases in between. The CDR3 runs to 12 residues. Germline loops: CDR1 MNHEY, CDR2 SVGAGI. CDR3 in DNA: TGTGCCAGCAGTCTACAGGGCTACGAGCAGTACTTC. Translating gives CASSLQGYEQYF.

The genes are TRBV9 and TRBJ2-3; D call uncertain. V lost 7 bases, J lost 3 bases, and 18 bases lay in between. The length of the CDR3 is 15 residues. Germline CDR1 reads SGDLS; CDR2 reads YYNGEE. The DNA of the CDR3 is TGTGCCAGCGAAAAACTATTTCAGTCTACAGATACGCAGTATTTT. Translating gives CASEKLFQSTDTQYF.

This clone was seen once. The genes are TRBV10-3 and TRBJ1-3; 9 bases map to TRBD1. In germline, CDR1 is ENHRY, CDR2 SYGVKD. The length of the CDR3 is 15 residues. The trim removed 7 bases at V and 4 bases at J, leaving 8 bases unmatched. The CDR3 DNA reads as TGTGCCATCACCAGCAGGACAGGGGCCGGAAACACCATATATTTT. This sequence encodes CAITSRTGAGNTIYF.

This clone has a handful of counts. This chain links TRBV28 with TRBJ1-1; TRBD1 agrees at 7 bases. The CDR3 has 15 amino acids. CDR1 and CDR2 (germline): MDHEN, SYDVKM. J gave up 0 bases and V 10 bases, and 11 bases lay outside the gene matches. CDR3 sequence reads: CATVSGQLMNTEAFF. In nucleotides, the CDR3 is TGTGCCACCGTCTCGGGACAGCTCATGAACACTGAAGCTTTCTTT.

This chain uses TRBV18 with TRBJ2-4, with D possibly matching TRBD1 (6 bases). With 3 bases removed from V and 1 base from J, the gap between germline ends came to 13 bases. Germline V gene lookup returns CDR1 KGHSH and CDR2 LQKENI. The CDR3 sequence is 16 residues long. CDR3 sequence (DNA): TGTGCCAGCTCACCCGGGGCAGGGGCGGCCAAAAACATTCAGTACTTC. Its protein product is CASSPGAGAAKNIQYF.

The CDR3 sequence is CASSLVLAGGWGTQYF. The CDR3 bases are TGTGCCAGCAGCTTAGTCTTGGCGGGAGGTTGGGGTACGCAGTATTTT. The chain combines TRBV11-2 with TRBJ2-3; 8 bases fit TRBD2. Trimming took 1 base from V and 8 from J; bases not matched to a gene: 11. Germline assignment: CDR1 SGHAT and CDR2 FQNNGV. The CDR3 runs 16 residues.

Here the CDR3 reads CSVRAGGTDTQYF. CDR3 DNA sequence: TGCAGCGTCAGGGCAGGGGGCACAGATACGCAGTATTTT. The chain recombines TRBV29-1 with TRBJ2-3; D possibly corresponds to TRBD1 (6 bases). V lost 6 bases and J lost 1, with 11 bases in between. The CDR3 is made up of 13 amino acids. The germline V gene encodes CDR1 SQVTM and CDR2 ANQGSEA.

The chain employs TRBV28 and TRBJ1-5, with 7 bases lining up with TRBD1. CDR1 and CDR2 (germline): MDHEN, SYDVKM. Trimming cost V 7 bases and J 2 bases; bases outside gene matches: 8. The CDR3 runs 15 residues. The DNA for the CDR3 is TGTGCCAGCATCGGACAGGAGAGAGGCAATCAGCCCCAGCATTTT. Translated: CASIGQERGNQPQHF.

This clone was found once. The gene calls are TRBV14 and TRBJ2-5; TRBD2 matches 8 bases. V lost 5 bases to trimming and J lost 3 bases; unmatched junction nucleotides: 14. The CDR3 has 17 amino acids. Germline values: CDR1 SGHDN, CDR2 FVKESK. The CDR3: CASSARLGGGIEETQYF. CDR3 bases: TGTGCCAGCAGCGCCAGGCTTGGCGGGGGGATTGAAGAGACCCAGTACTTC.